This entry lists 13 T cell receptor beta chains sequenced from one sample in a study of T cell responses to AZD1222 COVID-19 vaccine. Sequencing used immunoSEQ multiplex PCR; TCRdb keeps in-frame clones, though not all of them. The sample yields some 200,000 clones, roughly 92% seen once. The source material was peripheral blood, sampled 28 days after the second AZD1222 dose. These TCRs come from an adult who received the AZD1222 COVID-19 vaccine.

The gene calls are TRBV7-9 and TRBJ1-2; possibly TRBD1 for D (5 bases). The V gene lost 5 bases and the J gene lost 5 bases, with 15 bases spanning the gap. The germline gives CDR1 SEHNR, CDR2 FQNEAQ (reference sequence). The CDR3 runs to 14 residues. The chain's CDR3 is CASSDARGGYGYTF. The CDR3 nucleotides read TGTGCCAGCAGCGATGCTAGGGGCGGGTATGGCTACACCTTC.

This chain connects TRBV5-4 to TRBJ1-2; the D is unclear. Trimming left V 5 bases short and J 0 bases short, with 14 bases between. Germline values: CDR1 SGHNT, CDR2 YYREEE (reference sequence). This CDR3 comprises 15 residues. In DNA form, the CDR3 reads TGTGCCAGCAGATCGGAGTGGGGAGCTAACTATGGCTACACCTTC. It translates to CASRSEWGANYGYTF.

The CDR3 loop is CASSRGLANQETQYF. In DNA form, the CDR3 reads TGTGCCAGCAGTAGGGGACTAGCGAACCAAGAGACCCAGTACTTC. This chain uses TRBV2 with TRBJ2-5; 10 bases fit TRBD2. The V and J ends lost 5 bases and 0 bases, in that order; junction bases with no gene match: 3. This CDR3 region has 15 residues. Germline lookup yields CDR1 SNHLY and CDR2 FYNNEI.

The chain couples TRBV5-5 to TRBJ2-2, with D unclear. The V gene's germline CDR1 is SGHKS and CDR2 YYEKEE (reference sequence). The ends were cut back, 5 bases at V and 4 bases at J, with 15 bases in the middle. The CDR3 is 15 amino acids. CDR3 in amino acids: CASRPAVYSTGELFF. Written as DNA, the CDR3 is TGTGCCAGCAGGCCCGCAGTTTATTCCACCGGGGAGCTGTTTTTT.

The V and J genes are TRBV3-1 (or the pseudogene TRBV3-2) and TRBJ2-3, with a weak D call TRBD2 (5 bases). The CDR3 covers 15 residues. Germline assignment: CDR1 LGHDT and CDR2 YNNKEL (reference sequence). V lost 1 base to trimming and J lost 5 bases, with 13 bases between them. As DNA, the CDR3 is TGTGCCAGCAGCCAAGGAAATAGTGGGAGAGATACGCAGTATTTT. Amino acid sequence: CASSQGNSGRDTQYF.

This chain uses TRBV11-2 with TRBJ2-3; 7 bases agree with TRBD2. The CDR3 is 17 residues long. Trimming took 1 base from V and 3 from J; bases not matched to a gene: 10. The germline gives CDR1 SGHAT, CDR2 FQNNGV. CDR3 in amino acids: CASSLGQSGLVTDTQYF. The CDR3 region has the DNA TGTGCCAGCAGCTTAGGACAGAGCGGACTAGTGACAGATACGCAGTATTTT.

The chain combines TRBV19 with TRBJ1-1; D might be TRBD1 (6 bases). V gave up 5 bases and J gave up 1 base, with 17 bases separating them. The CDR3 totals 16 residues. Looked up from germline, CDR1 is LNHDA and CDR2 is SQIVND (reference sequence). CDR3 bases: TGTGCCAGTAGTTCCTCTTCCGGGACACCGAACACTGAAGCTTTCTTT. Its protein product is CASSSSSGTPNTEAFF.

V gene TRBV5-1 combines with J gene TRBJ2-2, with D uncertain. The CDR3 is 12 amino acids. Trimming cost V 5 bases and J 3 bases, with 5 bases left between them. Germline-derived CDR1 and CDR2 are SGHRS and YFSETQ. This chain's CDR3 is CASREDTGELFF. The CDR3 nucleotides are TGCGCCAGCAGAGAAGACACCGGGGAGCTGTTTTTT. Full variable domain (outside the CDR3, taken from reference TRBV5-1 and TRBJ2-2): KAGVTQTPRYLIKTRGQQVTLSCSPISGHRSVSWYQQTPGQGLQFLFEYFSETQRNKGNFPGRFSGRQFSNSRSEMNVSTLELGDSALYLCASREDTGELFFGEGSRLTVL.

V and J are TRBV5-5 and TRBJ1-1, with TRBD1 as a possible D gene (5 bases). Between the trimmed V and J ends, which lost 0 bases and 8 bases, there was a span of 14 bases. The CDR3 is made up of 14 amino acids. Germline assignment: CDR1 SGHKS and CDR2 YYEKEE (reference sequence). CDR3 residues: CASSLVTGGWEAFF. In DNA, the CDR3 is TGTGCCAGCAGCTTGGTAACAGGAGGCTGGGAAGCTTTCTTT. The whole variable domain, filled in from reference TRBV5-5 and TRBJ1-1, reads DAGVTQSPTHLIKTRGQQVTLRCSPISGHKSVSWYQQVLGQGPQFIFQYYEKEERGRGNFPDRFSARQFPNYSSELNVNALLLGDSALYLCASSLVTGGWEAFFGQGTRLTVV.

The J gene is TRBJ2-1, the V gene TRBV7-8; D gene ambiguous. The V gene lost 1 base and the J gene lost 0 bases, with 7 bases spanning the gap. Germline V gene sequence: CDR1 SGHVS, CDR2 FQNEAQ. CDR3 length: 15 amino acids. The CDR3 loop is CASSLERSSYNEQFF. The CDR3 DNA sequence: TGTGCCAGCAGCTTAGAGAGAAGCTCCTACAATGAGCAGTTCTTC. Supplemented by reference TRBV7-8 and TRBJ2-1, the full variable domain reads GAGVSQSPRYKVAKRGQDVALRCDPISGHVSLFWYQQALGQGPEFLTYFQNEAQLDKSGLPSDRFFAERPEGSVSTLKIQRTQQEDSAVYLCASSLERSSYNEQFFGPGTRLTVL.

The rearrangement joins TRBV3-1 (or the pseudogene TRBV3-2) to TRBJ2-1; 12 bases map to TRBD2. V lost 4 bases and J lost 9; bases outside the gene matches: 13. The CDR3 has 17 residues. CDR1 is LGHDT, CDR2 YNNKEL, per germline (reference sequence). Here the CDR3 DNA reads TGTGCCAGCAGCCCCGGGGGGGTACTAGCGGGAGGAGGTGAGCAGTTCTTC. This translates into CASSPGGVLAGGGEQFF.

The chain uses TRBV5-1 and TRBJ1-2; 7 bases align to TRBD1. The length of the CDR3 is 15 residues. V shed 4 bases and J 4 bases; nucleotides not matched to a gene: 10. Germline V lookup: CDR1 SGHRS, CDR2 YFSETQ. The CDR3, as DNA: TGCGCCAGCAGCCCCCAGGGACAGCCCCGCTATGGCTACACCTTC. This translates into CASSPQGQPRYGYTF.

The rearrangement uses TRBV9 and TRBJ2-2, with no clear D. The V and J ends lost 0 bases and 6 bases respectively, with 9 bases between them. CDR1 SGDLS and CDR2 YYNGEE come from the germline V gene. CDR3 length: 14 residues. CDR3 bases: TGTGCCAGCAGCGTAGTCCCTGGTGCCGGGGAGCTGTTTTTT. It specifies CASSVVPGAGELFF.